Below are 26 T cell receptor beta chains sequenced from a single sample in a study of shared T cell receptors in the human thymus. Sequencing used immunoSEQ multiplex PCR; TCRdb keeps in-frame clones, though not all of them. The sample carries about 610,000 clones, around 87% recorded once. The sample also formed part of further work on human thymus T cells.

Sequencing input: thymocytes. Every receptor here comes from a boy under two years old with a congenital heart defect.

This chain uses TRBV19 with TRBJ2-7; D gene ambiguous. V was trimmed by 3 bases and J by 0 bases, leaving 6 bases between them. This CDR3 has 13 residues. The germline CDR1 and CDR2 sequences are LNHDA and SQIVND (reference sequence). The CDR3 coding sequence is TGTGCCAGTAGTATCACAGTCTCCTACGAGCAGTACTTC. This gives the protein CASSITVSYEQYF.

This chain connects TRBV28 to TRBJ2-4; D may be TRBD1 (8 bases). The CDR3 contains 18 residues. In germline, CDR1 is MDHEN, CDR2 SYDVKM. The V end lost 3 bases, the J end lost 4 bases, and 22 bases lay between the germline ends. The CDR3 nucleotides are TGTGCCAGCAGTTTCGAAGACTCGAACAGGGGGGGAAAAAACATTCAGTACTTC. Protein sequence: CASSFEDSNRGGKNIQYF.

This rearrangement joins TRBV5-4 to TRBJ2-5; D unclear. CDR3 size: 16 residues. The V gene lost 0 bases and the J gene lost 5 bases, with 17 bases spanning the gap. Germline-derived CDR1 and CDR2 are SGHNT and YYREEE (reference sequence). The CDR3 DNA follows: TGTGCCAGCAGCTTGGAAAAAGATCAGGTTGTCGAGACCCAGTACTTC. Its protein is CASSLEKDQVVETQYF.

This clone was found once. The V gene is TRBV19, the J gene TRBJ2-1; 13 positions agree with TRBD2. CDR1 LNHDA and CDR2 SQIVND come from the germline V gene (reference sequence). The CDR3 contains 18 residues. V lost 5 bases, J lost 0 bases, and 7 bases stayed unmatched. The CDR3 region has the DNA TGTGCCAGTAGTCCCTCAACTAGCGGGAGGGCCTCCTACAATGAGCAGTTCTTC. Its translation is CASSPSTSGRASYNEQFF.

CDR3 amino acids: CASSPGPQGDTQYF. The CDR3 DNA is TGTGCCAGCAGCCCTGGGCCCCAGGGGGATACGCAGTATTTT. This chain joins TRBV5-6 and TRBJ2-3; D might be TRBD1 (6 bases). Germline V CDR1 and CDR2: SGHDT, YYEEEE. This CDR3 contains 14 residues. Trimming removed 4 bases at V and 6 bases at J, with 15 bases between.

V usage is TRBV4-1 and J usage is TRBJ1-4; 7 bases line up with TRBD1. Germline V gene sequence: CDR1 MGHRA, CDR2 YSYEKL. This CDR3 has 16 residues. The V segment lost 0 bases and the J segment 8 bases; nucleotides outside the gene matches: 9. This chain's CDR3 is CASSQDFDRVREKLFF. The CDR3 bases are TGCGCCAGCAGCCAAGATTTTGACAGGGTGAGAGAAAAACTGTTTTTT.

V is TRBV27 and J is TRBJ2-2, with D perhaps TRBD2 (6 bases). V was cut by 6 bases and J by 3 bases, with 20 bases left in between. The CDR3 consists of 17 residues. Germline CDR1 reads MNHEY; CDR2 reads SMNVEV (reference sequence). The DNA for the CDR3 is TGTGCCAGCAGAGACAACGGGAGTAACGGCCACACCGGGGAGCTGTTTTTT. Its protein is CASRDNGSNGHTGELFF.

The chain carries TRBV4-3 and TRBJ2-3; 9 nucleotides align to TRBD2. Germline V CDR1 and CDR2: LGHNA, YSLEER. This CDR3 contains 20 residues. Unmatched junction bases numbered 22, after V lost 4 bases and J lost 5 bases. The CDR3 loop reads CASSPFPHRSAGGPEDTQYF. CDR3 bases: TGCGCCAGCAGCCCTTTCCCACATAGATCGGCGGGAGGGCCGGAAGATACGCAGTATTTT.

The CDR3, as DNA: TGTGCCAGCAGTTATTGGGGAGATGAGGGAGGAGGGGAGCAGTTCTTC. The encoded protein is CASSYWGDEGGGEQFF. This chain joins TRBV6-6 and TRBJ2-1, with a weak D call TRBD2 (6 bases). The CDR3 runs 16 residues. V lost 3 bases and J lost 10, with 22 bases in between. CDR1 MNHNY and CDR2 SVGAGI come from the germline V gene (reference sequence).

J is TRBJ1-1 and V is TRBV28, with D perhaps TRBD1 (5 bases). This CDR3 is built from 14 residues. Germline loops: CDR1 MDHEN, CDR2 SYDVKM. V lost 2 bases and J lost 4, with 11 bases in between. CDR3 in amino acids: CASSLAGFGTEAFF. The CDR3, as DNA: TGTGCCAGCAGTTTAGCAGGGTTTGGCACTGAAGCTTTCTTT.

The genes are TRBV6-5 and TRBJ1-1; TRBD1 is a possible D gene (6 bases). Per the germline V gene, CDR1 is MNHEY and CDR2 is SVGAGI. The CDR3 spans 14 residues. The ends were cut back, 6 bases at V and 8 bases at J, with 19 bases in the middle. CDR3 sequence reads: CASSHRAPQGEAFF. DNA for the CDR3: TGTGCCAGCAGCCACAGGGCTCCCCAGGGAGAAGCTTTCTTT.

With respect to this clone: At one of its ends the junction is not consistent with the germline gene, which may arise from a read error. V gene TRBV11-2 combines with J gene TRBJ2-7; D is possibly TRBD2 (6 bases). The length of the CDR3 is 9 residues. Germline CDR1 SGHAT, CDR2 FQNNGV. CDR3: CASSSRDSF. DNA of the CDR3: TGTGCCAGCAGCTCCCGGGACTCCTTC.

The V gene is TRBV19, the J gene TRBJ2-7; TRBD2 agrees at 10 bases. V was pared by 5 bases and J by 0 bases, with 16 bases of the junction left unmatched. Per the germline V gene, CDR1 is LNHDA and CDR2 is SQIVND (reference sequence). There are 19 residues in the CDR3. The CDR3 loop reads CASSQYQARTSGSSYEQYF. CDR3 nucleotide sequence: TGTGCCAGTAGTCAGTATCAGGCCCGGACTAGCGGCAGCTCCTACGAGCAGTACTTC.

The V and J genes are TRBV27 and TRBJ2-7; 10 positions agree with TRBD1. The germline gives CDR1 MNHEY, CDR2 SMNVEV (reference sequence). The V and J ends lost 1 base and 5 bases, in that order; junction bases with no gene match: 2. This CDR3 is 14 amino acids long. CDR3 region: CASSLWTGGDEQYF. The CDR3 DNA sequence: TGTGCCAGCAGTTTATGGACAGGGGGTGACGAGCAGTACTTC.

With respect to this clone: Additional DNA sequences in this sample encode the identical CDR3. The chain joins TRBV6-5 to TRBJ1-2; tentatively, D is TRBD1 (5 bases). Trimming took off 4 bases at V and 5 bases at J, with 8 bases between the two ends. The germline V gene encodes CDR1 MNHEY and CDR2 SVGAGI. There are 12 residues in the CDR3. DNA of the CDR3: TGTGCCAGCAGTTCCGGGGGATATGGCTACACCTTC. Its translation: CASSSGGYGYTF.

The chain joins TRBV9 to TRBJ2-6, with D tentatively TRBD1 (6 bases). The CDR3 has 17 residues. Deletions cut 3 bases from V and 2 bases from J, with 15 bases between. Per germline, CDR1 SGDLS and CDR2 YYNGEE. The CDR3, as DNA: TGTGCCAGCAGCGCTGAAACAGGGAAGGCTGGGGCCAACGTCCTGACTTTC. Encoded protein: CASSAETGKAGANVLTF.

This chain links TRBV2 with TRBJ1-5; D remains unclear. V was cut by 6 bases and J by 3 bases, with 6 bases left in between. The CDR3 contains 12 residues. Germline CDR1 and CDR2: SNHLY and FYNNEI. The CDR3 DNA reads TGTGCCAGCAGGTTCAACAATCAGCCCCAGCATTTT. Its translation: CASRFNNQPQHF.

The rearrangement joins TRBV4-2 to TRBJ2-1; 14 positions agree with TRBD2. CDR3 length: 19 residues. After removal of 1 base from V and 5 bases from J, the junction contained 10 bases not matched to a gene. Germline loops: CDR1 LGHNA, CDR2 YNFKEQ. In DNA form, the CDR3 reads TGTGCCAGCAGCCAAGTTGCGACTAGCGGGAGGGCCCTCGACAATGAGCAGTTCTTC. The encoded protein is CASSQVATSGRALDNEQFF.

V usage is TRBV28 and J usage is TRBJ2-7; 11 bases map to TRBD1. Per germline, CDR1 MDHEN and CDR2 SYDVKM. The CDR3 runs to 16 residues. J lost 2 bases, V lost 3 bases, and 6 bases had no gene match. The CDR3 nucleotides are TGTGCCAGCAGTTTCCCAGGGACAGGGGGTACCTACGAGCAGTACTTC. As protein: CASSFPGTGGTYEQYF.

The J gene is TRBJ2-1, the V gene TRBV29-1, with 14 bases lining up with TRBD2. Germline V CDR1 and CDR2: SQVTM, ANQGSEA. This CDR3 contains 16 residues. V lost 1 base, J lost 7 bases, and 6 bases stayed unmatched. The CDR3 sequence: CSVEGLTSGRVNEQFF. The CDR3 DNA sequence: TGCAGCGTTGAAGGTTTGACTAGCGGGAGGGTGAATGAGCAGTTCTTC.

The gene calls are TRBV7-8 and TRBJ2-7; 13 positions agree with TRBD2. Looked up from germline, CDR1 is SGHVS and CDR2 is FQNEAQ. This CDR3 region has 19 residues. V shed 1 base and J 2 bases; nucleotides not matched to a gene: 11. The CDR3 spells CASSLGTSGRVSRPYEQYF. The CDR3 nucleotides read TGTGCCAGCAGCTTAGGGACTAGCGGGAGAGTGTCTCGACCCTACGAGCAGTACTTC. Full variable domain (outside the CDR3, taken from reference TRBV7-8 and TRBJ2-7): GAGVSQSPRYKVAKRGQDVALRCDPISGHVSLFWYQQALGQGPEFLTYFQNEAQLDKSGLPSDRFFAERPEGSVSTLKIQRTQQEDSAVYLCASSLGTSGRVSRPYEQYFGPGTRLTVT.

The rearrangement uses TRBV11-2 and TRBJ2-5, with 7 bases matching TRBD2. V trimming: 5 bases; J trimming: 3 bases; junction bases outside the gene matches: 6. CDR1 and CDR2 (germline): SGHAT, FQNNGV. This CDR3 is built from 14 residues. CDR3 in DNA: TGTGCCAGCAGCCCCCGACTAGCCGAAGAGACCCAGTACTTC. It translates to CASSPRLAEETQYF.

This chain connects TRBV4-1 to TRBJ2-3; possible D gene TRBD2, 5 bases. Germline CDR1 MGHRA, CDR2 YSYEKL. The CDR3 spans 16 residues. The V gene lost 0 bases and the J gene lost 6 bases, with 16 bases spanning the gap. This CDR3 reads CASSQEGPGVEDTQYF. In nucleotides, the CDR3 is TGCGCCAGCAGCCAAGAAGGGCCCGGGGTCGAGGATACGCAGTATTTT.

V is TRBV5-5 and J is TRBJ2-1, with TRBD2 identical over 8 bases. After removal of 4 bases from V and 0 bases from J, the junction contained 12 bases not matched to a gene. CDR1 SGHKS and CDR2 YYEKEE come from the germline V gene (reference sequence). The CDR3 runs to 18 residues. The DNA of the CDR3 is TGTGCCAGCAGCCCAGAGTGGGTAGCGGGAAGCTCCTACAATGAGCAGTTCTTC. Translated, it gives CASSPEWVAGSSYNEQFF. The entire variable domain, with the rest obtained from reference TRBV5-5 and TRBJ2-1, is as follows: DAGVTQSPTHLIKTRGQQVTLRCSPISGHKSVSWYQQVLGQGPQFIFQYYEKEERGRGNFPDRFSARQFPNYSSELNVNALLLGDSALYLCASSPEWVAGSSYNEQFFGPGTRLTVL.

The rearrangement uses TRBV27 and TRBJ1-1; 9 bases fit TRBD1. J gave up 0 bases and V 11 bases, and 10 bases lay outside the gene matches. The CDR3 loop spans 15 amino acids. Germline V lookup: CDR1 MNHEY, CDR2 SMNVEV (reference sequence). CDR3 coding DNA: TGTGCCGCCCCCGGGACAGGGTCCGTGAACACTGAAGCTTTCTTT. It translates to CAAPGTGSVNTEAFF.

The chain is built from TRBV6-4 and TRBJ1-1, with 7 positions matching TRBD1. The CDR3 runs 16 residues. From germline, CDR1 is MRHNA and CDR2 SNTAGT. V gave up 6 bases and J gave up 0 bases; unmatched junction bases: 10. The CDR3 loop reads CASRRTGAAMNTEAFF. In nucleotides, the CDR3 is TGTGCCAGCAGAAGAACAGGGGCGGCAATGAACACTGAAGCTTTCTTT.